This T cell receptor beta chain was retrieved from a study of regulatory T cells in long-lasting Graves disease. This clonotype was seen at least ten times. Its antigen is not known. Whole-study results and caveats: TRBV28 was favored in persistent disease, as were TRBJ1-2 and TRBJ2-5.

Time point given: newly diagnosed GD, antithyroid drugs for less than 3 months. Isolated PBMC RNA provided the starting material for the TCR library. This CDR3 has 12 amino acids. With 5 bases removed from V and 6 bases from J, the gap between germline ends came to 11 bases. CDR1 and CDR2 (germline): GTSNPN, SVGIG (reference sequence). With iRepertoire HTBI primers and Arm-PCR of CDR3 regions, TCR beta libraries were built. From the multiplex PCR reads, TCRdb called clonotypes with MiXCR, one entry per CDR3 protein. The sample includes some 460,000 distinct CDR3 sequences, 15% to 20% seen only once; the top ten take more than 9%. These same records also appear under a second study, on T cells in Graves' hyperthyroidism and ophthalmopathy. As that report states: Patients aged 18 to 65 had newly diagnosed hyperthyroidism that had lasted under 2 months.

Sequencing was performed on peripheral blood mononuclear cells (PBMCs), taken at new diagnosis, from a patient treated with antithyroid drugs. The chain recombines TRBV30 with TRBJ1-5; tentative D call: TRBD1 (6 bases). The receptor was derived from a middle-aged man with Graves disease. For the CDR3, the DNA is TGTGCCTGGGACAGGATTGGTCAGCCCCAGCATTTT. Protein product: CAWDRIGQPQHF.